This TCR beta chain was observed in a study of Ad26.COV2.S vaccination and SARS-CoV-2 variants. The CDR3 extends over 15 amino acids. Trimming took 1 base from V and 6 from J; bases not matched to a gene: 6. Germline CDR1 reads LNHDA; CDR2 reads SQIVND (reference sequence). TCRdb's table, derived via immunoSEQ multiplex PCR, lists solely in-frame clones and lacks some. The data contain 360,000 or so clones, 87% of them singletons. Documented treatment: over 15 received Ad26.COV2.S at low or high dose, single or two shots; 5 received placebo; per-sample allocation not given. Material that was analyzed had been drawn on day 63 after the first vaccine or placebo injection. An Ad26 vector expressing Wuhan-strain SARS-CoV-2 spike served as the vaccine.

The sequencing here drew on peripheral blood, taken in a trial of Ad26.COV2.S vaccine versus placebo. This sequence joins TRBV19 and TRBJ2-3, with 8 positions matching TRBD2. The TCR was taken from a person between 18 and 60 years old who received the Ad26.COV2.S COVID-19 vaccine or a placebo. For the CDR3, the DNA is TGTGCCAGTAGTATAGGACGGGGGGGGTACGATACGCAGTATTTT. The encoded protein is CASSIGRGGYDTQYF. The entire variable domain, with the rest obtained from reference TRBV19 and TRBJ2-3, is as follows: DGGITQSPKYLFRKEGQNVTLSCEQNLNHDAMYWYRQDPGQGLRLIYYSQIVNDFQKGDIAEGYSVSREKKESFPLTVTSAQKNPTAFYLCASSIGRGGYDTQYFGPGTRLTVL.